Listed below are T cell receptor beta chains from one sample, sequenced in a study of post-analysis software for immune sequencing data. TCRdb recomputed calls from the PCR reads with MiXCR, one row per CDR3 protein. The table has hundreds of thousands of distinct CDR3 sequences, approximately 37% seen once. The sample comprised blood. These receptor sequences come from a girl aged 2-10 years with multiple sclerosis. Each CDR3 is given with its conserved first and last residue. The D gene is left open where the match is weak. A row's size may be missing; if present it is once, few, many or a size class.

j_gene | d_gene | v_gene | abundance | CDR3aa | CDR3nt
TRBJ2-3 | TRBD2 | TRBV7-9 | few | CASSRKTLAGRAQYF | TGTGCCAGCAGCCGGAAAACACTAGCGGGCAGGGCGCAGTATTTT
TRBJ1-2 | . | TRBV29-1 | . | CSVEDLLGSSYTF | TGCAGCGTTGAAGATCTCCTAGGGAGTAGCTACACCTTC
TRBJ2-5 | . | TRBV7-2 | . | CASSLNGGHQYF | TGTGCCAGCAGCCTAAACGGCGGTCATCAGTACTTC
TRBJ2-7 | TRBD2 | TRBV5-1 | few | CASSWTGLAGGALEQYF | TGCGCCAGCAGCTGGACGGGACTAGCGGGAGGCGCCCTCGAGCAGTACTTC
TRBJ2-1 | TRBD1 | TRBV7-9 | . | CASSLADRGRNEQFF | TGTGCCAGCAGCCTGGCTGACAGGGGGAGGAATGAGCAGTTCTTC
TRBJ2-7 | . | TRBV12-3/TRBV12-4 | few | CASSSPRVDEQYF | TGTGCCAGCAGTTCCCCCAGGGTCGACGAGCAGTACTTC
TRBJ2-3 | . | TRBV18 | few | CASSPGSGRTDTQYF | TGTGCCAGCTCACCGGGGTCTGGCCGCACAGATACGCAGTATTTT
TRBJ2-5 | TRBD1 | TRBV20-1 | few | CSARTGGSGETQYF | TGCAGTGCTCGCACAGGGGGTTCGGGAGAGACCCAGTACTTC
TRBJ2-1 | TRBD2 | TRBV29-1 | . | CSVAHRLASYNEQFF | TGCAGCGTTGCTCACCGACTAGCCTCCTACAATGAGCAGTTCTTC
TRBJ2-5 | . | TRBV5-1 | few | CASSLGTGKKTQYF | TGCGCCAGCAGTCTGGGTACAGGGAAGAAGACCCAGTACTTC
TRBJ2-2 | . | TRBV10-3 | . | CAIRVREYTGELFF | TGTGCCATCAGGGTTAGGGAGTACACCGGGGAGCTGTTTTTT
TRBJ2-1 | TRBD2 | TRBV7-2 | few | CASSLEASGYNEQFF | TGTGCCAGCAGCTTAGAGGCTAGCGGATACAATGAGCAGTTCTTC